Presented here are 9 T cell receptor beta chains from one specimen sequenced in a study of cytomegalovirus exposure and HLA in healthy donors. With 60 Vbeta and 13 Jbeta primers, the PCR was carried out. TCRdb keeps only in-frame clones here, not all; method: immunoSEQ multiplex PCR. This table holds under 200,000 clones, approximately 84% found once. Sample: PBMCs. The receptor source for this set is a male donor in good health and CMV-seropositive.

This clone was seen only once. The chain has TRBV5-4 and TRBJ2-1; 11 bases fit TRBD2. There are 15 residues in the CDR3. The trim removed 1 base at V and 6 bases at J, leaving 3 bases unmatched. CDR1 SGHNT and CDR2 YYREEE come from the germline V gene (reference sequence). CDR3 in DNA: TGTGCCAGCAGCTTGATAGCGGGAGGGCTCAATGAGCAGTTCTTC. It encodes CASSLIAGGLNEQFF.

V is TRBV10-3 and J is TRBJ1-2, with 7 bases that match TRBD1. The CDR3 has 14 amino acids. J was trimmed by 8 bases and V by 7 bases; bases with no gene match: 13. Germline loops: CDR1 ENHRY, CDR2 SYGVKD. In nucleotides, the CDR3 is TGTGCCATCAAACGGACAGAGGGGGCAGGGGGCTACACCTTC. Its translation is CAIKRTEGAGGYTF.

The chain links TRBV5-1 to TRBJ1-2, with D possibly being TRBD1 (5 bases). The CDR3 has 13 residues. From germline, CDR1 is SGHRS and CDR2 YFSETQ. Between the trimmed V and J ends, which lost 1 base and 8 bases, there was a span of 12 bases. The CDR3 protein is CASSLLGVGGYTF. In nucleotides, the CDR3 is TGCGCCAGCAGCTTGCTAGGGGTCGGAGGCTACACCTTC.

CDR3 sequence (DNA): TGTGCCAGCAGCTTAGTCTGGACAGGCCACAATGAGCAGTTCTTC. It encodes CASSLVWTGHNEQFF. This chain links TRBV11-2 with TRBJ2-1, with 7 bases aligning to TRBD1. V gave up 1 base and J gave up 5 bases; unmatched junction bases: 5. The CDR3 totals 15 residues. The germline CDR1 and CDR2 sequences are SGHAT and FQNNGV.

The chain combines TRBV30 with TRBJ2-3; no clear D. V was pared by 4 bases and J by 0 bases, with 14 bases between. The CDR3 length is 15 residues. CDR1 is GTSNPN and CDR2 is SVGIG in the germline V gene (reference sequence). The CDR3 here is CAWKQFGGSTDTQYF. The DNA of the CDR3 is TGTGCCTGGAAGCAGTTTGGCGGCAGCACAGATACGCAGTATTTT.

The genes are TRBV6-6 and TRBJ1-5; D is uncertain. The CDR3 runs 12 residues. Per the germline V gene, CDR1 is MNHNY and CDR2 is SVGAGI (reference sequence). V was shortened by 2 bases and J by 7 bases, with 6 bases between the two germline ends. The DNA for the CDR3 is TGTGCCAGCAGTTACGGGCAACAGCCCCAGCATTTT. Translated, it gives CASSYGQQPQHF.

This chain links TRBV29-1 with TRBJ1-2; 9 positions agree with TRBD1. Per the germline V gene, CDR1 is SQVTM and CDR2 is ANQGSEA. J was trimmed by 6 bases and V by 5 bases; bases with no gene match: 4. The CDR3 extends over 12 amino acids. The CDR3 spells CSVRTGDHGYTF. DNA of the CDR3: TGCAGCGTTAGGACAGGGGACCATGGCTACACCTTC. The variable domain in full, completed from reference TRBV29-1 and TRBJ1-2, reads SAVISQKPSRDICQRGTSLTIQCQVDSQVTMMFWYRQQPGQSLTLIATANQGSEATYESGFVIDKFPISRPNLTFSTLTVSNMSPEDSSIYLCSVRTGDHGYTFGSGTRLTVV.

The chain recombines TRBV7-3 with TRBJ2-3, with 9 positions matching TRBD2. Germline lookup yields CDR1 SGHTA and CDR2 FQGTGA. The CDR3 runs 14 residues. J gave up 0 bases and V 6 bases, and 1 base lay outside the gene matches. CDR3 coding DNA: TGTGCCAGCAGTCTAGCGGGGAGCACAGATACGCAGTATTTT. Its translation: CASSLAGSTDTQYF.

The gene calls are TRBV7-9 and TRBJ2-7; maybe TRBD1 (8 bases). V gave up 5 bases and J gave up 4 bases, with 15 bases separating them. The length of the CDR3 is 14 residues. Germline V gene sequence: CDR1 SEHNR, CDR2 FQNEAQ (reference sequence). Written as DNA, the CDR3 is TGTGCCAGCAGCCCCAGGGGGCGGGGGTACGAGCAGTACTTC. The encoded protein is CASSPRGRGYEQYF.